These 22 T cell receptor beta chains were sequenced from one sample in a study of regulatory T cells in long-lasting Graves disease. Described time point: newly diagnosed GD, antithyroid drugs for less than 3 months. RNA isolated from PBMCs was used to make the TCR library. Construction of TCR beta libraries relied on iRepertoire HTBI primers and on Arm-PCR targeting CDR3 regions. Each CDR3 protein is one row after TCRdb ran MiXCR on the multiplex PCR reads. Among about 350,000 distinct CDR3 sequences listed, approximately 15% were seen once. These data were also reused for a study on T cells in Graves' hyperthyroidism and ophthalmopathy.

The starting material was peripheral blood mononuclear cells (PBMCs), obtained at new diagnosis, from a patient treated with antithyroid drugs. The receptors come from a man aged 35-49 years with Graves disease.

This clonotype appeared many times. The CDR3 DNA follows: TGTGCCACCGGAACGGCCAATCAGCCCCAGCATTTT. Translation gives CATGTANQPQHF. V gene TRBV24-1 combines with J gene TRBJ1-5; D is uncertain. The CDR3 is 12 amino acids. The V end lost 9 bases, the J end lost 3 bases, and 8 bases lay between the germline ends. Germline V gene lookup returns CDR1 KGHDR and CDR2 SFDVKD.

To note about this clonotype: A read error may produce the germline difference seen at one junction end. The chain joins TRBV7-9 to TRBJ2-5; a weak D match, TRBD2 (5 bases). The CDR3 totals 16 residues. Germline CDR1 reads SEHNR; CDR2 reads FQNEAQ (reference sequence). Here the CDR3 DNA reads TGTACCAGCTGCTTAGATCCCCGCGGGCGTGAAGAGACCCAGTACTTC. Protein: CTSCLDPRGREETQYF.

This clonotype was counted a few times. The chain's CDR3 is CSAPMLRETQYF. CDR3 coding DNA: TGCAGTGCCCCCATGCTCCGGGAGACCCAGTACTTC. V usage is TRBV20-1 and J usage is TRBJ2-5; D is unresolved. Germline values: CDR1 DFQATT, CDR2 SNEGSKA (reference sequence). V shed 6 bases and J shed 5 bases, with 13 bases lying between them. The CDR3 covers 12 residues.

This clonotype was seen more than once but under ten times. The rearrangement uses TRBV20-1 and TRBJ1-2; D remains ambiguous. CDR3 size: 11 residues. Trimming left V 5 bases short and J 9 bases short, with 13 bases between. The germline V gene encodes CDR1 DFQATT and CDR2 SNEGSKA (reference sequence). This CDR3 is CSAPITRSYTF. The CDR3 DNA follows: TGCAGTGCTCCCATAACTAGGAGCTACACCTTC.

This clonotype showed up many times. The rearrangement uses TRBV6-1 and TRBJ1-1; D is possibly TRBD1 (6 bases). The length of the CDR3 is 15 residues. The germline gives CDR1 MNHNS, CDR2 SASEGT. The V and J ends lost 6 bases and 6 bases respectively, with 20 bases between them. As DNA, the CDR3 is TGTGCCAGCAGACCACCGGGACACAATGTTCCTGAAGCTTTCTTT. As protein: CASRPPGHNVPEAFF.

This clonotype was seen ten or more times. The rearrangement joins TRBV18 to TRBJ2-2; D uncertain. The CDR3 consists of 18 residues. Deletions cut 3 bases from V and 5 bases from J, with 22 bases between. Germline V gives CDR1 KGHSH, CDR2 LQKENI. The CDR3 DNA reads as TGTGCCAGCTCACCGTTAATGACGGCCTCAGCTTATACCGGGGAGCTGTTTTTT. It codes for CASSPLMTASAYTGELFF.

In regard to this clonotype: A far larger clone is off by one base, so a read error is likely. The V and J genes are TRBV12-3 or TRBV12-4 and TRBJ2-5; D not certain. V was trimmed by 8 bases and J by 10 bases, leaving 14 bases between them. The CDR3 has 11 residues. CDR3 region: CASGEDWIQYF. The CDR3 nucleotides read TGTGCCAGCGGTGAAGACTGGATCCAGTACTTC.

This clonotype was counted at least ten times. The chain uses TRBV6-1 and TRBJ2-7; 8 positions agree with TRBD1. This CDR3 has 17 residues. V was pared by 7 bases and J by 0 bases, with 14 bases of the junction left unmatched. Germline V gene sequence: CDR1 MNHNS, CDR2 SASEGT. The DNA for the CDR3 is TGTGCCAGCACCCCCATTTCGCGACAGGGGAACTCCTACGAGCAGTACTTC. Its translation is CASTPISRQGNSYEQYF.

This clonotype was detected many times. This chain connects TRBV28 to TRBJ2-4; TRBD1 is a possible D gene (6 bases). This CDR3 region has 14 residues. Per the germline V gene, CDR1 is MDHEN and CDR2 is SYDVKM. V was trimmed by 2 bases and J by 8 bases, leaving 13 bases between them. CDR3 amino acids: CASSLQGISDIQYF. DNA of the CDR3: TGTGCCAGCAGTTTACAGGGGATTTCCGACATTCAGTACTTC.

This clonotype has ten or more counts. V usage is TRBV20-1 and J usage is TRBJ2-3; 10 bases line up with TRBD1. Germline lookup yields CDR1 DFQATT and CDR2 SNEGSKA (reference sequence). After removal of 0 bases from V and 3 bases from J, the junction contained 6 bases not matched to a gene. CDR3 length: 16 residues. CDR3 nucleotide sequence: TGCAGTGCTAGAGAAGGGACAGGGGAGTGGACAGATACGCAGTATTTT. It is translated as CSAREGTGEWTDTQYF.

On this clonotype: A much bigger clone sits one base away, suggesting this may be a read error. The chain uses TRBV18 and TRBJ2-5; D not resolved. Germline V lookup: CDR1 KGHSH, CDR2 LQKENI. This CDR3 is built from 13 residues. Here the CDR3 DNA reads TGTGACAGCTCACCGGACCTCCAAGAGACCCAGTACTTC. It is translated as CDSSPDLQETQYF.

Remarks on this clonotype: A read error is likely here: a far larger clone is one base away. This sequence joins TRBV7-2 and TRBJ2-1; 8 positions match TRBD2. Trimming removed 6 bases from V and 10 bases from J; junction bases left unmatched: 11. CDR1 SGHTA and CDR2 FQGNSA come from the germline V gene. The CDR3 is made up of 14 amino acids. In nucleotides, the CDR3 is TGTGCCAGCAGGCCGGGGGGGCCTTCCTACGAGCAGTTCTTC. As protein: CASRPGGPSYEQFF. Full variable domain (remainder filled in from reference TRBV7-2 and TRBJ2-1): GAGVSQSPSNKVTEKGKDVELRCDPISGHTALYWYRQSLGQGLEFLIYFQGNSAPDKSGLPSDRFSAERTGGSVSTLTIQRTQQEDSAVYLCASRPGGPSYEQFFGPGTRLTVL.

The J gene is TRBJ1-1, the V gene TRBV12-3 or TRBV12-4; TRBD1 is a possible D gene (6 bases). CDR3 size: 18 residues. The V and J ends lost 3 bases and 3 bases respectively, with 23 bases between them. CDR3 protein: CASSFAGGRRGGYTEAFF. CDR3 nucleotide sequence: TGTGCCAGCAGTTTTGCCGGGGGCAGAAGGGGAGGATACACTGAAGCTTTCTTT.

This clonotype was recorded at least ten times. The chain has TRBV28 and TRBJ1-5, with D possibly being TRBD1 (5 bases). V was trimmed by 5 bases and J by 0 bases, leaving 14 bases between them. Germline V gene data show CDR1 as MDHEN and CDR2 as SYDVKM. The CDR3 is 16 residues long. CDR3 coding DNA: TGTGCCAGCAGTACCTCCCTGACAGTTAGCAATCAGCCCCAGCATTTT. Translated, it gives CASSTSLTVSNQPQHF.

The rearrangement uses TRBV5-5 and TRBJ2-4, with 7 bases aligning to TRBD1. This CDR3 is built from 14 residues. CDR1 is SGHKS and CDR2 is YYEKEE in the germline V gene (reference sequence). With 5 bases clipped from V and 7 bases from J, the junction kept 9 bases outside the gene matches. The CDR3 is CASRGTDKGNIQYF. CDR3 DNA: TGTGCCAGCAGGGGGACAGACAAAGGGAACATTCAGTACTTC.

This clonotype was seen repeatedly, ten times or more. The genes are TRBV6-2 or TRBV6-3 and TRBJ2-2; the match to TRBD2 covers 8 bases. J gave up 0 bases and V 8 bases, and 5 bases lay outside the gene matches. Germline V gene data show CDR1 as MNHEY and CDR2 as SVGEGT. The CDR3 spans 15 residues. The CDR3 is CASWDSGANTGELFF. DNA for the CDR3: TGTGCCAGCTGGGATAGCGGGGCGAACACCGGGGAGCTGTTTTTT.

This clonotype appeared many times. This chain connects TRBV12-3 or TRBV12-4 to TRBJ2-3; D may be TRBD2 (6 bases). V lost 6 bases and J lost 2, with 15 bases in between. The CDR3 runs to 15 residues. The CDR3 DNA reads TGTGCCAGCAGCAATCTAGCGTTTGCCACAGATACGCAGTATTTT. Translating gives CASSNLAFATDTQYF.

This chain connects TRBV4-1 to TRBJ1-5; D is perhaps TRBD1 (5 bases). This CDR3 has 16 residues. The germline gives CDR1 MGHRA, CDR2 YSYEKL. The germline V and J ends were trimmed by 0 bases and 3 bases, with 12 bases remaining between them. CDR3 coding DNA: TGCGCCAGCAGCCAAGAAGGGGTGAGGGCCAATCAGCCCCAGCATTTT. It codes for CASSQEGVRANQPQHF.

This clonotype was counted only a few times. The chain is built from TRBV27 and TRBJ2-1; 11 nucleotides align to TRBD2. V trimming: 1 base; J trimming: 6 bases; junction bases outside the gene matches: 2. This CDR3 contains 15 residues. Germline V CDR1 and CDR2: MNHEY, SMNVEV (reference sequence). CDR3: CASSLYSGGVNEQFF. The CDR3 DNA sequence: TGTGCCAGCAGTTTATATAGCGGGGGGGTCAATGAGCAGTTCTTC.

The V gene is TRBV9, the J gene TRBJ2-7; TRBD1 is a possible D gene (5 bases). CDR1 SGDLS and CDR2 YYNGEE come from the germline V gene. The CDR3 extends over 14 amino acids. V lost 3 bases and J lost 0, with 10 bases in between. In DNA, the CDR3 is TGTGCCAGCAGCGCCCAAGGGGTCTCCTACGAGCAGTACTTC. Protein: CASSAQGVSYEQYF. Based on the CDR3 plus reference TRBV9 and TRBJ2-7, the full variable domain is DSGVTQTPKHLITATGQRVTLRCSPRSGDLSVYWYQQSLDQGLQFLIQYYNGEERAKGNILERFSAQQFPDLHSELNLSSLELGDSALYFCASSAQGVSYEQYFGPGTRLTVT.

Only a few counts were recorded for this clonotype. The chain joins TRBV28 to TRBJ2-6, with a weak D call TRBD1 (5 bases). Trimming took off 6 bases at V and 2 bases at J, with 17 bases between the two ends. The CDR3 runs to 17 residues. Germline loops: CDR1 MDHEN, CDR2 SYDVKM. Here the CDR3 DNA reads TGTGCCAGCAGGGTTAGTACAGGTCTCGCTGGGGCCAACGTCCTGACTTTC. Translated: CASRVSTGLAGANVLTF.

Ten or more counts support this clonotype. The J gene is TRBJ2-1, the V gene TRBV9, with 8 bases fitting TRBD1. The germline V gene has CDR1 SGDLS and CDR2 YYNGEE. The CDR3 is 17 amino acids. V shed 3 bases, J shed 0 bases, and the junction held 8 bases outside the gene matches. The CDR3 region has the DNA TGTGCCAGCAGCGGTGCCCGGGACAGGATCTCCTACAATGAGCAGTTCTTC. Residues: CASSGARDRISYNEQFF.